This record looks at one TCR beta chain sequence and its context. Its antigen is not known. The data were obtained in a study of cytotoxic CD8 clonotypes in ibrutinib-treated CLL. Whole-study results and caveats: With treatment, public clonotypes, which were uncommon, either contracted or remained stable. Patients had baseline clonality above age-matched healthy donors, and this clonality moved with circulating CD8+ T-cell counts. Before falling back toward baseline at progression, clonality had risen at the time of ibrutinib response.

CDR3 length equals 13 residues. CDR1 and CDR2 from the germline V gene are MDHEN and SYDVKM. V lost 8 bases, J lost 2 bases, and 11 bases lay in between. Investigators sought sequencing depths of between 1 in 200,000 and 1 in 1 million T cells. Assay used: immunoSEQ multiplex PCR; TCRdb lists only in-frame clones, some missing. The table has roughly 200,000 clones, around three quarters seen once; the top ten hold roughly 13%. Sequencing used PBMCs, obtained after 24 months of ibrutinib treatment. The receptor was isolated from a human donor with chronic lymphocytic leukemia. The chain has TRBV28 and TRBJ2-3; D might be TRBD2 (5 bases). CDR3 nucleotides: TGTGCCAGCGGGGATCTAGCCACAGATACGCAGTATTTT. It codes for CASGDLATDTQYF.